This record covers a single TCR beta chain. The antigen is undetermined. Full-length variable regions came from constant-region reverse primers plus semi-nested Nested Universal Primer A PCR. TCRdb redid the calling of the 5' RACE reads with MiXCR, one entry per CDR3 protein. The sample gives nearly 55,000 distinct CDR3 sequences, approximately 23% of which show up once; 2.5% to 4% is in the top ten. The study's findings and limits: Tumor memory CD4+ T cell TCR gene usage clustered with blood and lymph node memory CD4+ cells and lymph node naive CD4+ cells.

V was clipped by 3 bases and J by 2 bases; unmatched bases: 4. The CDR3 runs 15 residues. Germline values: CDR1 SGHTA, CDR2 FQGTGA. Purified naive CD4+ T cells were depleted of CD25+ Tregs. V gene TRBV7-3 combines with J gene TRBJ2-5; TRBD1 aligns across 9 bases. Sequenced: tumor-infiltrating naive CD4+ T cells sorted from the breast tumor. The subset here: naive CD4+ T cells, CD4+CD45RA+CD25-. The receptor was derived from a female donor with breast cancer. The chain's CDR3 is CASSFSGTGQETQYF. The CDR3 bases are TGTGCCAGCAGCTTTTCCGGGACAGGGCAAGAGACCCAGTACTTC.